The 13 T cell receptor beta chains below come from one sample, sequenced in a study of lymphopenia after photon versus proton radiotherapy. Clones were read by immunoSEQ multiplex PCR, and TCRdb kept only the in-frame ones, dropping some. Here the sample spans tens of thousands of clones, approximately 86% being singletons. This specimen was peripheral blood, taken from a patient treated with proton-based radiotherapy. These receptors all stem from a woman in her seventies with pancreatic cancer. Some clones in this sample may be carry-over from other donors' samples.

This sequence joins TRBV6-6 and TRBJ1-2; 7 bases agree with TRBD1. The CDR3 is 14 amino acids. Germline assignment: CDR1 MNHNY and CDR2 SVGAGI (reference sequence). The J segment lost 1 base and the V segment lost 9 bases, leaving 8 bases of the junction unmatched. The CDR3 nucleotides are TGTGCCAGTACGCGGGACAGAAATAACTATGGCTACACCTTC. Protein sequence: CASTRDRNNYGYTF.

The V and J genes are TRBV18 and TRBJ1-1; 8 nucleotides match TRBD1. The CDR3 totals 13 residues. The junction had 4 bases not matched to a gene; V was cut back by 4 bases and J by 6 bases. The germline V gene has CDR1 KGHSH and CDR2 LQKENI. The CDR3 reads CASSRTGTPEAFF. Written as DNA, the CDR3 is TGTGCCAGCTCACGGACAGGGACGCCTGAAGCTTTCTTT.

The rearrangement links TRBV5-6 to TRBJ2-5; TRBD1 is a possible D gene (6 bases). CDR1 and CDR2 from the germline V gene are SGHDT and YYEEEE. CDR3 size: 15 residues. V lost 1 base to trimming and J lost 2 bases, with 12 bases between them. The chain's CDR3 is CASSLQRTVQETQYF. The DNA for the CDR3 is TGTGCCAGCAGCTTGCAACGGACAGTACAAGAGACCCAGTACTTC.

The gene calls are TRBV29-1 and TRBJ2-1, with D possibly being TRBD1 (6 bases). The CDR3 runs 11 residues. V was clipped by 6 bases and J by 4 bases, with 7 bases between them. The germline gives CDR1 SQVTM, CDR2 ANQGSEA. The CDR3 sequence: CSVGQYNEQFF. DNA for the CDR3: TGCAGCGTAGGACAGTACAATGAGCAGTTCTTC.

The rearrangement uses TRBV7-3 and TRBJ2-1, with TRBD2 identical over 8 bases. The junction had 12 bases not matched to a gene; V was cut back by 5 bases and J by 15 bases. Looked up from germline, CDR1 is SGHTA and CDR2 is FQGTGA. The CDR3 spans 13 residues. In nucleotides, the CDR3 is TGTGCCAGCAGCCCCGACCCCGGGACTAGTGCGTTCTTC. Its protein product is CASSPDPGTSAFF.

This clone has just a few counts. V is TRBV6-1 and J is TRBJ1-1; D is unresolved. This CDR3 contains 14 residues. Trimming took 7 bases from V and 1 from J, leaving 13 bases between them. Looked up from germline, CDR1 is MNHNS and CDR2 is SASEGT. CDR3 coding DNA: TGTGCCAGCATTCTGACTGAAAGGAACACTGAAGCTTTCTTT. Its protein is CASILTERNTEAFF.

This clone was counted between two and nine times. The chain recombines TRBV29-1 with TRBJ1-1, with no clear D. The CDR3 has 14 residues. Trimming left V 7 bases short and J 1 base short, with 16 bases between. Germline V CDR1 and CDR2: SQVTM, ANQGSEA. The chain's CDR3 is CSAPGGNTNTEAFF. The CDR3 DNA reads as TGCAGCGCCCCTGGAGGGAATACGAACACTGAAGCTTTCTTT.

This rearrangement joins TRBV2 to TRBJ2-3, with D perhaps TRBD2 (6 bases). Germline CDR1 SNHLY, CDR2 FYNNEI. Trimming removed 7 bases from V and 5 bases from J, with 10 bases in between. This CDR3 spans 12 amino acids. The CDR3 sequence: CASTPGGDTQYF. The CDR3 DNA reads as TGTGCCAGCACCCCCGGGGGAGATACGCAGTATTTT. The full variable domain, completed using reference TRBV2 and TRBJ2-3, is EPEVTQTPSHQVTQMGQEVILRCVPISNHLYFYWYRQILGQKVEFLVSFYNNEISEKSEIFDDQFSVERPDGSNFTLKIRSTKLEDSAMYFCASTPGGDTQYFGPGTRLTVL.

The V gene is TRBV13, the J gene TRBJ2-1; 7 bases line up with TRBD2. The length of the CDR3 is 14 residues. V lost 6 bases and J lost 6; bases outside the gene matches: 8. Per germline, CDR1 PRHDT and CDR2 FYEKMQ (reference sequence). The CDR3 nucleotides are TGTGCCAGCAGACCTACGACTAGCTCCAATGAGCAGTTCTTC. Translation gives CASRPTTSSNEQFF.

This clone was seen once. The chain carries TRBV18 and TRBJ2-2; D is perhaps TRBD1 or TRBD2 (5 bases each). V lost 1 base and J lost 0, with 6 bases in between. Germline CDR1 reads KGHSH; CDR2 reads LQKENI. CDR3 size: 15 residues. The CDR3 nucleotides are TGTGCCAGCTCACCACGGGGACCGAACACCGGGGAGCTGTTTTTT. Protein product: CASSPRGPNTGELFF.

The gene calls are TRBV9 and TRBJ1-6; D not certain. V was shortened by 4 bases and J by 10 bases, with 12 bases between the two germline ends. Germline V gene lookup returns CDR1 SGDLS and CDR2 YYNGEE. The length of the CDR3 is 13 residues. The CDR3 is CASSRNFWSPLHF. The DNA for the CDR3 is TGTGCCAGCAGCCGTAATTTTTGGTCACCCCTCCACTTT.

The genes are TRBV30 and TRBJ1-5; no clear D gene. V gave up 0 bases and J gave up 2 bases, with 8 bases separating them. Germline CDR1 GTSNPN, CDR2 SVGIG (reference sequence). The CDR3 length is 14 residues. CDR3 nucleotides: TGTGCCTGGAGTGTAGGACCCGGCAATCAGCCCCAGCATTTT. It is translated as CAWSVGPGNQPQHF.

The genes are TRBV5-1 and TRBJ2-1; 9 bases fit TRBD1. The CDR3 is 15 residues long. In germline, CDR1 is SGHRS, CDR2 YFSETQ. The V segment lost 4 bases and the J segment 1 base; nucleotides outside the gene matches: 3. CDR3 residues: CASSQGQGSYNEQFF. For the CDR3, the DNA is TGCGCCAGCAGCCAAGGACAGGGGTCCTACAATGAGCAGTTCTTC.